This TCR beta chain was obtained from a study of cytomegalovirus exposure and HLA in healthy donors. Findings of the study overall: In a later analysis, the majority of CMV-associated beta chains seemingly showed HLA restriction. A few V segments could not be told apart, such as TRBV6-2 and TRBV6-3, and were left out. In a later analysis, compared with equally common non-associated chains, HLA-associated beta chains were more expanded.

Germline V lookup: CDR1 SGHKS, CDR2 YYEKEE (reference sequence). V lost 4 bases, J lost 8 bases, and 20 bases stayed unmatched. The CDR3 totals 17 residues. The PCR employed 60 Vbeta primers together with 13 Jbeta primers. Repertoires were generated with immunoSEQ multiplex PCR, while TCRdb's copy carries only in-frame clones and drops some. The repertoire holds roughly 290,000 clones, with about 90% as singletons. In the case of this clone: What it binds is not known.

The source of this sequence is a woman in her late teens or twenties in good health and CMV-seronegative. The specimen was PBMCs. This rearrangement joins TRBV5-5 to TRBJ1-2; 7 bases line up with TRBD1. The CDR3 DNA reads TGTGCCAGCAGCAGTCAAGGGACAGCCCCGAGCGTGGAGGGCTACACCTTC. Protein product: CASSSQGTAPSVEGYTF.